The following is a T cell receptor (beta chain) sequence with its context. This clonotype has ten or more counts. The antigen it recognizes is unknown. The input lacks base qualities; no much larger clone sits a single base away. Ophthalmopathy patients had moderately to severely active disease, Clinical Activity Score of at least 3, NOSPECS grade of at least 4, and duration under 3 months. Patients with uncontrolled infections, other autoimmune diseases, pregnancy or lactation were excluded. Diagnoses relied on clinical symptoms, serum thyroxine and TRAb, thyroid ultrasound and orbital computed tomography. PBMCs were isolated from about 9.2 ml of fresh peripheral blood by Ficoll-Paque density gradient centrifugation. Total RNA was extracted using Trizol reagent, and RNA quality was assessed on an Agilent 2100 Bioanalyzer. V is reduced by 7 bases and J by 0 bases, leaving a spacing of 3 bases between them. The CDR3 spans 11 residues, from the cysteine through the phenylalanine. The sequence is cut down to CDR3 DNA, 33 bases in frame from base 1. From a lookup of the germline V gene, CDR1 and CDR2 are MDHEN and SYDVKM.

Amplification of TCR beta CDR3 regions was carried out from RNA transcripts. The TCR CDR3 was subjected to a first round of RT-PCR using the HTBI primer set and the Qiagen OneStep RT-PCR kit. Libraries were constructed in a second round of multiplex PCR, after which size selection and purification were carried out. Libraries were sequenced paired-end with 100 bp reads on an Illumina HiSeq2000. Per the original workflow: SOAPnuke was used to process the raw data, with reads discarded if the reads contained adapters or uncalled bases, had a mean Phred below 15, or lacked an exact constant-primer or identifier match. High-quality paired reads were merged with COPE v1.2.5, and unique nucleotide sequences were defined as clonotypes. MiTCR v1.1 was used to align clonotypes to the IMGT TRBV, TRBD and TRBJ reference segments. Only V-J combinations with frequency above 0.0001, covering roughly 99% of repertoires, were analysed. A TCS score was defined as the ratio of F50 (clonal expansion) to E x V (chaos), with BLOSUM62-based TCRdist applied between CDR3 peptides within each V-J. Welch's t-statistics and random forest reduced 500 to 550 V-J features to 10 to 15, which were used in a naive Bayes classifier (R e1071). In TCRdb, the public reads were trimmed at Q25 with fastp and aligned with MiXCR, with productive beta chains retained. Entries that share a CDR3 protein sequence are merged under the most common genes and DNA. TCRdb assigned the V and J calls; the authors' analysis was not used. The sample yields hundreds of thousands of distinct CDR3 sequences; around 22% were counted once. The ten largest clones take up over 55% of the sample.

The data originate from a study of T cells in Graves' hyperthyroidism and ophthalmopathy (dated by TCRdb to between 2017 and 2020). With regard to the full study: Peripheral blood was collected at initial diagnosis, before any treatment. TCR V-J signatures able to tell the groups apart were searched for in a discovery cohort of 100 patients, of whom over 40 had Graves' ophthalmopathy and 57 had stable Graves' hyperthyroidism. An independent validation cohort of fewer than 20 hyperthyroidism patients and 17 patients who later progressed to ophthalmopathy tested prospective prediction of ophthalmopathy. For training and testing, the approximately 97 patients in the discovery cohort were randomly divided in a 7:3 ratio. In roughly six Graves' hyperthyroidism patients, the study also compared T-cell repertoires from thyroid tissue with T-cell repertoires from blood. Once sampling was done, hyperthyroidism patients were given methimazole at a starting dose of 30 mg daily, whereas ophthalmopathy patients were given high-dose intravenous methylprednisolone. According to the paper, TCR Vbeta CDR3 sequencing was carried out on about 140 peripheral blood samples, which came from 40 to 45 ophthalmopathy, 75 to 80 hyperthyroidism and about 17 progressor patients.

Overall study results and their limits: Ophthalmopathy was separated from stable hyperthyroidism by a 13 V-J signature model, with around 90% sensitivity and about 84% specificity obtained in cross-validation and 80%/75% obtained in testing. Most expanded thyroid clonotypes (frequency above 0.001) were also found in blood, which suggests that blood repertoires may mirror thyroid immune responses. In validation, the model predicted progression to ophthalmopathy with 55% to 71% sensitivity and 72% to 85% specificity, a median of approximately 6.7 months before onset. No statistical method was used to fix the sample size in advance, and group allocation was not hidden from the investigators.

The TCR comes from a man aged 25-45 years with Graves' ophthalmopathy. Sequencing was carried out using blood. This receptor chain uses TRBV28 and TRBJ1-1, with an unclear D gene assignment. The CDR3 reads as follows: CASKLNTEAFF. The sequenced DNA is TGTGCCAGCAAGTTGAACACTGAAGCTTTCTTT.